Shown below are 27 T cell receptor beta chains from a single sample sequenced in a study of shared clonotypes between healthy human individuals. Positively selected for CCR7, the CD45RO-negative cells used as naive CD8 cells excluded terminally differentiated effector memory CD45RA+ cells. Sequencing used immunoSEQ multiplex PCR; TCRdb keeps in-frame clones, though not all of them. The table has just over 2,000,000 clones, about 95% seen once. Sequencing was done on a sample of naive CD8+ T cells sorted from blood. The receptors originated from a man aged 18 to 29 in good health.

The V and J genes are TRBV4-1 and TRBJ1-6, with D possibly being TRBD1 (5 bases). Germline-derived CDR1 and CDR2 are MGHRA and YSYEKL. Trimming removed 0 bases at V and 9 bases at J, with 6 bases between. The CDR3 sequence is 13 residues long. Written as DNA, the CDR3 is TGCGCCAGCAGCCAAGATACAGGTTCACCCCTCCACTTT. Translated: CASSQDTGSPLHF.

This sequence joins TRBV29-1 and TRBJ1-2; D gene unclear. There are 12 residues in the CDR3. The V gene's germline CDR1 is SQVTM and CDR2 ANQGSEA. Trimming cost V 4 bases and J 2 bases, with 8 bases left between them. CDR3 DNA sequence: TGCAGCGTTGGGAAGCCCAACTATGGCTACACCTTC. This translates into CSVGKPNYGYTF. Variable domain in full (rest from reference TRBV29-1 and TRBJ1-2): SAVISQKPSRDICQRGTSLTIQCQVDSQVTMMFWYRQQPGQSLTLIATANQGSEATYESGFVIDKFPISRPNLTFSTLTVSNMSPEDSSIYLCSVGKPNYGYTFGSGTRLTVV.

The CDR3 coding sequence is TGTGCCATCTCCCTGGCAGGGGCGGAAAAACTGTTTTTT. Its translation: CAISLAGAEKLFF. The V call is TRBV5-4, the J call TRBJ1-4; D might be TRBD1 (6 bases). The CDR3 is 13 residues long. Germline V gene sequence: CDR1 SGHNT, CDR2 YYREEE (reference sequence). Trimming cost V 9 bases and J 8 bases, with 17 bases left between them.

This clone was detected a few times. The gene calls are TRBV7-9 and TRBJ2-7, with 8 positions matching TRBD1. CDR1 and CDR2 (germline): SEHNR, FQNEAQ (reference sequence). J was trimmed by 6 bases and V by 4 bases; bases with no gene match: 11. CDR3 length: 15 amino acids. The CDR3 protein is CASSSYATGEVEQYF. The DNA for the CDR3 is TGTGCCAGCAGCTCATACGCGACAGGGGAAGTCGAGCAGTACTTC.

This clone was seen just once. V and J are TRBV5-1 and TRBJ2-4, with no clear D. V dropped 0 bases and J dropped 0 bases, with 7 bases sitting between them. The length of the CDR3 is 15 residues. Germline CDR1 is SGHRS and CDR2 is YFSETQ. The CDR3 bases are TGCGCCAGCAGCTTGGACCCCCAAGCCAAAAACATTCAGTACTTC. Amino acids: CASSLDPQAKNIQYF.

The genes are TRBV27 and TRBJ1-5; no clear D gene. Germline CDR1 is MNHEY and CDR2 is SMNVEV (reference sequence). V gave up 2 bases and J gave up 4 bases, with 6 bases separating them. The CDR3 loop spans 13 amino acids. As DNA, the CDR3 is TGTGCCAGCAGTTTACTGAGTAATCAGCCCCAGCATTTT. This gives the protein CASSLLSNQPQHF.

This chain joins TRBV5-1 and TRBJ2-4; maybe TRBD2 (5 bases). V was cut by 4 bases and J by 6 bases, with 11 bases left in between. The CDR3 has 13 amino acids. From germline, CDR1 is SGHRS and CDR2 YFSETQ. CDR3 in DNA: TGCGCCAGCAGCCTGGCCGGGGTAAACATTCAGTACTTC. Protein product: CASSLAGVNIQYF. Looking up the rest from reference TRBV5-1 and TRBJ2-4 gives the full variable domain: KAGVTQTPRYLIKTRGQQVTLSCSPISGHRSVSWYQQTPGQGLQFLFEYFSETQRNKGNFPGRFSGRQFSNSRSEMNVSTLELGDSALYLCASSLAGVNIQYFGAGTRLSVL.

The J gene is TRBJ2-5, the V gene TRBV5-4; D might be TRBD1 (6 bases). The germline V gene has CDR1 SGHNT and CDR2 YYREEE (reference sequence). The V gene lost 2 bases and the J gene lost 4 bases, with 24 bases spanning the gap. The CDR3 sequence is 18 residues long. The CDR3 DNA reads TGTGCCAGCAGCTTACATCAAAGCCGCAGGGGCCTAAGAGAGACCCAGTACTTC. The encoded protein is CASSLHQSRRGLRETQYF.

The genes are TRBV25-1 and TRBJ2-1; D is unclear. V gave up 5 bases and J gave up 4 bases, with 6 bases separating them. Germline values: CDR1 MGHDK, CDR2 SYGVNS. This CDR3 comprises 12 residues. This CDR3 reads CASSKSYNEQFF. The CDR3 DNA sequence: TGTGCCAGCAGTAAAAGTTACAATGAGCAGTTCTTC.

This chain joins TRBV6-5 and TRBJ1-1, with D maybe TRBD1 (5 bases). The CDR3 totals 15 residues. Deletions cut 7 bases from V and 5 bases from J, with 20 bases between. Germline V CDR1 and CDR2: MNHEY, SVGAGI. The CDR3 is CASTTTLGANTEAFF. In nucleotides, the CDR3 is TGTGCCAGCACTACCACCCTAGGGGCCAATACTGAAGCTTTCTTT.

Notes on this clone: The sample carries other DNA sequences with the same CDR3. This chain links TRBV10-2 with TRBJ2-7, with D possibly being TRBD1 (5 bases). V lost 3 bases, J lost 5 bases, and 5 bases lay in between. CDR3 size: 11 residues. Germline V gene data show CDR1 as WSHSY and CDR2 as SAAADI. The CDR3 DNA reads TGCGCCAGCAGTGAAGGGGACGAGCAGTACTTC. It is translated as CASSEGDEQYF.

Worth noting for this clone: Other DNA variants within this sample encode the same CDR3. This rearrangement joins TRBV13 to TRBJ2-5, with a tentative D call TRBD2 (6 bases). The CDR3 is 14 residues long. V lost 0 bases and J 4 bases, leaving 9 bases between the germline ends. Germline CDR1 is PRHDT and CDR2 is FYEKMQ (reference sequence). The CDR3: CASSLGQGGETQYF. The CDR3 region has the DNA TGTGCCAGCAGCTTAGGCCAGGGAGGAGAGACCCAGTACTTC.

This chain links TRBV19 with TRBJ1-4; D remains ambiguous. The CDR3 sequence is 15 residues long. V lost 1 base and J lost 6, with 12 bases in between. Per germline, CDR1 LNHDA and CDR2 SQIVND (reference sequence). CDR3 nucleotide sequence: TGTGCCAGTAGTATAGTCCCAGAAGGATATGAAAAACTGTTTTTT. Translating it yields CASSIVPEGYEKLFF.

The gene calls are TRBV10-3 and TRBJ2-1, with 8 positions matching TRBD2. Germline CDR1 ENHRY, CDR2 SYGVKD. Trimming cost V 3 bases and J 5 bases; bases outside gene matches: 6. The CDR3 is made up of 15 amino acids. This CDR3 reads CAISDPGLDDNEQFF. The DNA of the CDR3 is TGTGCCATCAGTGATCCGGGACTAGATGACAATGAGCAGTTCTTC.

The J gene is TRBJ2-7, the V gene TRBV9; D call uncertain. V was pared by 0 bases and J by 1 base, with 11 bases between. The CDR3 is 15 amino acids. The germline CDR1 and CDR2 sequences are SGDLS and YYNGEE. The CDR3 bases are TGTGCCAGCAGCGTAGGTTTTGGCGATTCCTACGAGCAGTACTTC. This sequence encodes CASSVGFGDSYEQYF.

The chain combines TRBV9 with TRBJ1-1, with TRBD1 identical over 7 bases. J gave up 3 bases and V 2 bases, and 4 bases lay outside the gene matches. Per germline, CDR1 SGDLS and CDR2 YYNGEE. The length of the CDR3 is 14 residues. The CDR3 DNA reads as TGTGCCAGCAGCGTGACAGGGAGGGACACTGAAGCTTTCTTT. Translation: CASSVTGRDTEAFF. Looking up the rest from reference TRBV9 and TRBJ1-1 gives the full variable domain: DSGVTQTPKHLITATGQRVTLRCSPRSGDLSVYWYQQSLDQGLQFLIQYYNGEERAKGNILERFSAQQFPDLHSELNLSSLELGDSALYFCASSVTGRDTEAFFGQGTRLTVV.

The sample holds one count of this clone. The genes are TRBV5-6 and TRBJ2-3; TRBD2 might be the D (5 bases). CDR3 length: 14 amino acids. The ends were cut back, 0 bases at V and 2 bases at J, with 7 bases in the middle. Germline loops: CDR1 SGHDT, CDR2 YYEEEE. Here the CDR3 DNA reads TGTGCCAGCAGCTTGGGACTATACACAGATACGCAGTATTTT. Protein product: CASSLGLYTDTQYF.

The chain employs TRBV6-9 and TRBJ1-4; possible D gene TRBD1, 5 bases. The germline V gene has CDR1 MNHGY and CDR2 SVAAGI. This CDR3 contains 15 residues. Trimming cost V 3 bases and J 6 bases, with 14 bases left between them. CDR3 loop: CASSYRPGCYEKLFF. The CDR3 nucleotides are TGTGCCAGCAGTTACCGGCCAGGGTGCTATGAAAAACTGTTTTTT.

CDR3: CASSLQGYIPYNEQFF. CDR3 in DNA: TGTGCCAGCAGTTTACAGGGGTACATCCCTTACAATGAGCAGTTCTTC. This chain uses TRBV6-6 with TRBJ2-1, with 7 nucleotides matching TRBD1. Unmatched junction bases numbered 10, after V lost 4 bases and J lost 4 bases. Germline V gene sequence: CDR1 MNHNY, CDR2 SVGAGI (reference sequence). The length of the CDR3 is 16 residues.

This clone was detected once. The V gene is TRBV9, the J gene TRBJ1-1, with D perhaps matching TRBD1 (6 bases). V shed 3 bases and J shed 5 bases, with 11 bases lying between them. CDR1 and CDR2 from the germline V gene are SGDLS and YYNGEE. This CDR3 is 13 amino acids long. CDR3 residues: CASSAQGWTEAFF. CDR3 bases: TGTGCCAGCAGCGCACAGGGTTGGACTGAAGCTTTCTTT.

The rearrangement uses TRBV19 and TRBJ2-7; 14 bases align to TRBD2. The CDR3 length is 19 residues. The germline CDR1 and CDR2 sequences are LNHDA and SQIVND (reference sequence). The junction had 11 bases not matched to a gene; V was cut back by 1 base and J by 3 bases. CDR3 sequence reads: CASSIGVGLAGGMNYEQYF. In DNA, the CDR3 is TGTGCCAGTAGTATAGGAGTAGGACTAGCGGGAGGTATGAACTACGAGCAGTACTTC. Filled out from reference TRBV19 and TRBJ2-7, the complete variable domain reads DGGITQSPKYLFRKEGQNVTLSCEQNLNHDAMYWYRQDPGQGLRLIYYSQIVNDFQKGDIAEGYSVSREKKESFPLTVTSAQKNPTAFYLCASSIGVGLAGGMNYEQYFGPGTRLTVT.

The chain combines TRBV4-1 with TRBJ2-7; possibly TRBD1 for D (5 bases). CDR3 length equals 15 residues. Germline CDR1 reads MGHRA; CDR2 reads YSYEKL. V gave up 1 base and J gave up 5 bases, with 15 bases separating them. CDR3 amino acids: CASSQVQGRIDEQYF. The CDR3 nucleotides read TGCGCCAGCAGCCAAGTTCAGGGCAGGATCGACGAGCAGTACTTC.

The chain combines TRBV29-1 with TRBJ2-5; 7 nucleotides agree with TRBD2. Germline V CDR1 and CDR2: SQVTM, ANQGSEA. Trimming took 7 bases from V and 5 from J; bases not matched to a gene: 10. This CDR3 spans 13 amino acids. The CDR3 reads CSADPLADETQYF. CDR3 bases: TGCAGCGCTGACCCTCTAGCGGATGAGACCCAGTACTTC.

This rearrangement joins TRBV4-2 to TRBJ2-1; D uncertain. Per germline, CDR1 LGHNA and CDR2 YNFKEQ. V gave up 1 base and J gave up 6 bases, with 10 bases separating them. The CDR3 length is 14 residues. CDR3 DNA: TGTGCCAGCAGCCAAGTCGGCTTACGCAATGAGCAGTTCTTC. This gives the protein CASSQVGLRNEQFF.

This clone was recorded once. The chain couples TRBV5-4 to TRBJ1-3; no definite D call. There are 14 residues in the CDR3. CDR1 and CDR2 from the germline V gene are SGHNT and YYREEE (reference sequence). V lost 4 bases and J lost 4, with 12 bases in between. CDR3 amino acids: CASSHSSSGNTIYF. The CDR3 DNA reads as TGTGCCAGCAGCCACAGCAGTTCCGGAAACACCATATATTTT.

The chain joins TRBV7-6 to TRBJ1-1, with D possibly matching TRBD1 (6 bases). Germline values: CDR1 SGHVS, CDR2 FNYEAQ. V dropped 6 bases and J dropped 7 bases, with 15 bases sitting between them. The CDR3 totals 13 residues. The CDR3 loop reads CASSLRGGSEAFF. The CDR3 DNA is TGTGCCAGCAGTCTCAGAGGGGGGAGTGAAGCTTTCTTT.

V usage is TRBV6-6 and J usage is TRBJ2-1; possibly TRBD2 for D (7 bases). The V gene's germline CDR1 is MNHNY and CDR2 SVGAGI (reference sequence). Trimming cost V 6 bases and J 0 bases, with 15 bases left between them. This CDR3 has 16 amino acids. The CDR3 DNA follows: TGTGCCAGCAGAGTCCGGGGGGCAAGCTCCTACAATGAGCAGTTCTTC. It specifies CASRVRGASSYNEQFF.